What follows are 22 T cell receptor beta chains derived from one specimen sequenced in a study of shared clonotypes between healthy human individuals. The assay was immunoSEQ multiplex PCR, and TCRdb's table has in-frame clones only and misses some. The sample carries approximately 510,000 clones, around 74% recorded once. Sample: PBMCs. The receptors were sampled from a woman between 35 and 50 years old in good health. Some clones in this sample may be carry-over from other donors' samples.

The V gene is TRBV28, the J gene TRBJ1-5, with 7 positions matching TRBD1. The germline V gene encodes CDR1 MDHEN and CDR2 SYDVKM. V lost 2 bases, J lost 6 bases, and 10 bases stayed unmatched. This CDR3 is 16 amino acids long. For the CDR3, the DNA is TGTGCCAGCAGTTTAAACAGGGGACCGGTGGGTCAGCCCCAGCATTTT. Translation gives CASSLNRGPVGQPQHF.

Points on this clone: This sample also contains other DNA sequences that code for the same CDR3. V is TRBV7-9 and J is TRBJ2-1; possible D gene TRBD2, 6 bases. Germline CDR1 and CDR2: SEHNR and FQNEAQ (reference sequence). The CDR3 length is 12 residues. The germline V and J ends were trimmed by 2 bases and 10 bases, with 9 bases remaining between them. The CDR3 nucleotides are TGTGCCAGCAGCTTAACTGGGGGGGAGCAGTTCTTC. Its translation: CASSLTGGEQFF.

The rearrangement links TRBV11-2 to TRBJ2-7; no firm D call. Trimming removed 4 bases from V and 6 bases from J, with 13 bases in between. Germline V gene lookup returns CDR1 SGHAT and CDR2 FQNNGV. This CDR3 is built from 13 residues. The CDR3 bases are TGTGCCAGCAGCTCGAATTTACCCACCGAGCAGTACTTC. Translated: CASSSNLPTEQYF.

V gene TRBV28 combines with J gene TRBJ1-2, with TRBD1 identical over 7 bases. V trimming: 7 bases; J trimming: 4 bases; junction bases outside the gene matches: 9. In germline, CDR1 is MDHEN, CDR2 SYDVKM. CDR3 length: 14 residues. The CDR3 bases are TGTGCCAGCACCCTGGGGGGACAGAGCTATGGCTACACCTTC. This translates into CASTLGGQSYGYTF.

This clone was recorded a few times. The chain carries TRBV5-1 and TRBJ2-5; D is possibly TRBD1 (5 bases). With 5 bases removed from V and 2 bases from J, the gap between germline ends came to 16 bases. This CDR3 contains 15 residues. Germline V CDR1 and CDR2: SGHRS, YFSETQ. CDR3 amino acids: CASSQGPSLQETQYF. CDR3 DNA: TGCGCCAGCAGTCAGGGCCCATCCCTACAAGAGACCCAGTACTTC.

This clone was observed once. The chain has TRBV5-6 and TRBJ1-3, with a weak D call TRBD1 (5 bases). The CDR3 is made up of 15 amino acids. Per germline, CDR1 SGHDT and CDR2 YYEEEE. V was shortened by 4 bases and J by 4 bases, with 15 bases between the two germline ends. The CDR3 nucleotides read TGTGCCAGCAGCCATCGAAGGGGTGCGGGAAACACCATATATTTT. It codes for CASSHRRGAGNTIYF.

This clone has only one observation. The genes are TRBV15 and TRBJ2-7; D perhaps matches TRBD2 (6 bases). This CDR3 contains 13 residues. Germline V CDR1 and CDR2: LNHNV, YYDKDF (reference sequence). V was shortened by 1 base and J by 4 bases, with 8 bases between the two germline ends. CDR3 loop: CATSRGREYEQYF. The CDR3 DNA reads as TGTGCCACCAGCAGAGGCCGGGAGTACGAGCAGTACTTC.

This clone has only a few counts. The chain couples TRBV6-5 to TRBJ2-7, with 10 bases lining up with TRBD1. Per the germline V gene, CDR1 is MNHEY and CDR2 is SVGAGI. This CDR3 is built from 15 residues. Trimming at V came to 6 bases and at J to 5 bases, leaving 10 bases not matched to a gene. CDR3 region: CASRATGTGADEQYF. The DNA for the CDR3 is TGTGCCAGCAGGGCTACCGGGACAGGGGCTGACGAGCAGTACTTC.

This chain joins TRBV29-1 and TRBJ1-3; 7 bases fit TRBD1. With 4 bases clipped from V and 15 bases from J, the junction kept 6 bases outside the gene matches. CDR3 length: 10 residues. Germline values: CDR1 SQVTM, CDR2 ANQGSEA. The CDR3 region has the DNA TGCAGCGTTGGTGACAGGGCTCGATATTTT. Amino acids: CSVGDRARYF. Complete variable domain (other parts from reference TRBV29-1 and TRBJ1-3): SAVISQKPSRDICQRGTSLTIQCQVDSQVTMMFWYRQQPGQSLTLIATANQGSEATYESGFVIDKFPISRPNLTFSTLTVSNMSPEDSSIYLCSVGDRARYFGEGSWLTVV.

This clone has at least ten counts. The chain is built from TRBV5-4 and TRBJ2-7, with 14 bases lining up with TRBD2. V shed 2 bases, J shed 3 bases, and the junction held 1 base outside the gene matches. Germline CDR1 SGHNT, CDR2 YYREEE (reference sequence). This CDR3 is 15 amino acids long. CDR3 protein: CASSFGTSGSYEQYF. As DNA, the CDR3 is TGTGCCAGCAGCTTTGGGACTAGCGGGAGCTACGAGCAGTACTTC.

This clone was observed many times. J is TRBJ1-1 and V is TRBV28; a weak D match, TRBD1 (5 bases). Trimming took off 3 bases at V and 5 bases at J, with 16 bases between the two ends. The CDR3 covers 15 residues. Germline CDR1 is MDHEN and CDR2 is SYDVKM. The CDR3 DNA is TGTGCCAGCAGTTTTGGTAGGGGCCGGGAGACTGAAGCTTTCTTT. It codes for CASSFGRGRETEAFF.

The J gene is TRBJ1-2, the V gene TRBV28; D is perhaps TRBD1 (6 bases). The V end lost 6 bases, the J end lost 7 bases, and 18 bases lay between the germline ends. CDR3 length equals 14 residues. Per the germline V gene, CDR1 is MDHEN and CDR2 is SYDVKM. The CDR3 region is CASSPSTGSAGYTF. The DNA for the CDR3 is TGTGCCAGCAGCCCATCTACAGGGTCCGCTGGCTACACCTTC.

The chain employs TRBV7-6 and TRBJ2-7; 8 positions agree with TRBD2. Germline CDR1 is SGHVS and CDR2 is FNYEAQ. The CDR3 totals 14 residues. V trimming: 5 bases; J trimming: 0 bases; junction bases outside the gene matches: 3. This CDR3 reads CASSPGGDSYEQYF. Here the CDR3 DNA reads TGTGCCAGCAGCCCCGGGGGGGACTCCTACGAGCAGTACTTC.

The rearrangement joins TRBV10-3 to TRBJ2-1; TRBD2 matches 13 bases. The germline gives CDR1 ENHRY, CDR2 SYGVKD. V was pared by 2 bases and J by 9 bases, with 16 bases of the junction left unmatched. CDR3 length equals 19 residues. CDR3 sequence: CAISEGGGVTSGRGPEQFF. The CDR3, as DNA: TGTGCCATCAGTGAGGGGGGAGGGGTTACTAGCGGGAGGGGTCCTGAGCAGTTCTTC.

This clone was observed a handful of times. V and J are TRBV28 and TRBJ1-5; D is undetermined. Germline CDR1 MDHEN, CDR2 SYDVKM. CDR3 length equals 17 residues. Between the trimmed V and J ends, which lost 7 bases and 0 bases, there was a span of 19 bases. CDR3 region: CASTPHSGGDSNQPQHF. Written as DNA, the CDR3 is TGTGCCAGCACCCCCCATAGCGGTGGGGATAGCAATCAGCCCCAGCATTTT.

The chain combines TRBV7-9 with TRBJ2-1; 7 bases fit TRBD2. The CDR3 sequence is 17 residues long. Trimming took 4 bases from V and 6 from J; bases not matched to a gene: 15. Germline CDR1 is SEHNR and CDR2 is FQNEAQ (reference sequence). The CDR3 spells CASSSPAGTKLSNEQFF. The CDR3 coding sequence is TGTGCCAGCAGCTCCCCTGCCGGGACTAAACTATCCAATGAGCAGTTCTTC.

The chain couples TRBV9 to TRBJ2-7; 7 positions match TRBD1. CDR1 and CDR2 from the germline V gene are SGDLS and YYNGEE. V shed 0 bases, J shed 4 bases, and the junction held 7 bases outside the gene matches. This CDR3 contains 15 residues. Written as DNA, the CDR3 is TGTGCCAGCAGCGTAGCGTCAGGGGGTTCGTACGAGCAGTACTTC. Protein: CASSVASGGSYEQYF.

The rearrangement uses TRBV5-4 and TRBJ2-7; D uncertain. Germline V gene lookup returns CDR1 SGHNT and CDR2 YYREEE (reference sequence). V was cut by 0 bases and J by 0 bases, with 7 bases left in between. CDR3 length equals 14 residues. CDR3 residues: CASSLAKSSYEQYF. The CDR3 region has the DNA TGTGCCAGCAGCTTGGCCAAGAGCTCCTACGAGCAGTACTTC.

The J gene is TRBJ2-4, the V gene TRBV28, with 8 positions matching TRBD2. Per the germline V gene, CDR1 is MDHEN and CDR2 is SYDVKM. The J segment lost 0 bases and the V segment lost 2 bases, leaving 6 bases of the junction unmatched. CDR3 length: 17 residues. CDR3 sequence (DNA): TGTGCCAGCAGTTTACGCCTAGCGGGTTTAGCCAAAAACATTCAGTACTTC. This translates into CASSLRLAGLAKNIQYF.

This clone showed up just once. V gene TRBV18 combines with J gene TRBJ2-7, with 8 bases that match TRBD2. The CDR3 totals 14 residues. Germline V gene data show CDR1 as KGHSH and CDR2 as LQKENI. Losses at the gene ends were 6 bases for V and 3 bases for J; bases not matched to a gene: 7. The CDR3 reads CASSGVGLVYEQYF. In nucleotides, the CDR3 is TGTGCCAGCTCCGGTGTGGGACTAGTCTACGAGCAGTACTTC. Full variable domain (missing parts from reference TRBV18 and TRBJ2-7): NAGVMQNPRHLVRRRGQEARLRCSPMKGHSHVYWYRQLPEEGLKFMVYLQKENIIDESGMPKERFSAEFPKEGPSILRIQQVVRGDSAAYFCASSGVGLVYEQYFGPGTRLTVT.

CDR3 nucleotides: TGTGCCAGCAGTCACAGGGGAGACGAAAAACTGTTTTTT. This translates into CASSHRGDEKLFF. This chain joins TRBV27 and TRBJ1-4; 7 bases are shared with TRBD1. This CDR3 is 13 amino acids long. Germline CDR1 reads MNHEY; CDR2 reads SMNVEV (reference sequence). V shed 5 bases, J shed 8 bases, and the junction held 5 bases outside the gene matches.

To note about this clone: This CDR3 is also generated by other DNA sequences in the sample. The J gene is TRBJ2-5, the V gene TRBV11-2; 11 bases are a match to TRBD2. V shed 5 bases and J 1 base; nucleotides not matched to a gene: 3. The CDR3 sequence is 15 residues long. Germline lookup yields CDR1 SGHAT and CDR2 FQNNGV. The CDR3 sequence: CASSPGTSGQETQYF. The CDR3 DNA is TGTGCCAGCAGCCCGGGGACTAGCGGCCAAGAGACCCAGTACTTC.